These T cell receptor beta chains were read from a single sample in a study of blood T cell repertoires in COVID-19. Assay used: immunoSEQ multiplex PCR; TCRdb lists only in-frame clones, some missing. The table includes fewer than 500,000 clones, roughly 87% detected once. The sequenced sample consisted of PBMCs or T cells enriched from blood (not recorded which). These receptors were collected from a woman aged 18-29 years who had recovered from COVID-19. The CDR3 runs from the conserved cysteine through the conserved F or W. The order of the fields is D gene, J gene, V gene, clone size, CDR3 DNA, CDR3 protein. The D gene is left open where the match is weak. Only part of the rows carry a size: once, few, many, or a class if the clone is expanded.

.	TRBJ1-5	TRBV15	.	TGTGCCACCAGGGGTTTAGGGGAAGGTAATCAGCCCCAGCATTTT	CATRGLGEGNQPQHF
TRBD1	TRBJ2-7	TRBV28	.	TGTGCCAGCAACGCCGGACAGGGTGTTATGTACGAGCAGTACTTC	CASNAGQGVMYEQYF
.	TRBJ1-1	TRBV3-1/TRBV3-2	.	TGTGCCAGCAGCCAAAACTATTACACTGAAGCTTTCTTT	CASSQNYYTEAFF
.	TRBJ2-3	TRBV6-6	.	TGTGCCAGCATTAGGGGTCTCACAGATACGCAGTATTTT	CASIRGLTDTQYF
.	TRBJ1-2	TRBV3-1/TRBV3-2	.	TGTGCCAGCAGCCAAGAGTACGAGTCGGGTGGCTACACCTTC	CASSQEYESGGYTF
.	TRBJ1-1	TRBV4-1	once	TGCGCCAGCAGCCAAGATGTGGCGGGCGGGAGAACTGAAGCTTTCTTT	CASSQDVAGGRTEAFF
TRBD2	TRBJ2-3	TRBV12-3/TRBV12-4	.	TGTGCCAGCAGTATCGGACTAGCTGTTACGCAGTATTTT	CASSIGLAVTQYF
.	TRBJ1-2	TRBV29-1	once	TGCAGCGTTGAAGACTGCACCTTC	CSVEDCTF
TRBD1	TRBJ1-2	TRBV7-2	.	TGTGCCAGCAGCCCGGACAGGAACTATGGCTACACCTTC	CASSPDRNYGYTF
.	TRBJ1-2	TRBV30	many	TGTGCCTGTCCCCTCGTTGGGGACTCGGTGGGCTACACCTTC	CACPLVGDSVGYTF
.	TRBJ1-1	TRBV24-1	.	TGTGCCACCAGCAGGCTTCTCGAAGCTTTCTTT	CATSRLLEAFF
TRBD2	TRBJ2-1	TRBV5-1	.	TGCGCCAGCAGCTTGGCCTTCTCTAGCGGGGGGGAGAATGAGCAGTTCTTC	CASSLAFSSGGENEQFF
TRBD1	TRBJ2-3	TRBV6-1	.	TGTGCCAGCAGTGCCGGGACAGGGGACCTCACAGATACGCAGTATTTT	CASSAGTGDLTDTQYF
TRBD2	TRBJ2-3	TRBV5-4	.	TGTGCCAGCAGTCAGACCGGGACTATGGCAGATACGCAGTATTTT	CASSQTGTMADTQYF
TRBD1	TRBJ1-2	TRBV6-5	few	TGTGCCAGCAGTAGGACAGGGGGTAACTATGGCTACACCTTC	CASSRTGGNYGYTF
.	TRBJ2-7	TRBV5-6	once	TGTGCCAGCAGCTTTGGGACAACCTACGAGCAGTACTTC	CASSFGTTYEQYF
TRBD1	TRBJ2-7	TRBV7-2	.	TGTGCCAGCAGCTTATCTACCGGGACAGGCCTAGTAGAGCAGTACTTC	CASSLSTGTGLVEQYF
.	TRBJ1-6	TRBV2	.	TGTGCCAGCAGTACTAGGAGGGACTCACCCCTCCACTTT	CASSTRRDSPLHF
.	TRBJ1-1	TRBV5-1	.	TGCGCCAGCAGCTTGGGCAGCGGAGCCTTTTACACTGAAGCTTTCTTT	CASSLGSGAFYTEAFF
.	TRBJ2-2	TRBV12-5	.	TGTGCTAGTGGTTTGGGACTTCAAACCGGGGAGCTGTTTTTT	CASGLGLQTGELFF
.	TRBJ1-1	TRBV27	.	TGTGCCAGCAGGCTCAACAGGTACACTGAAGCTTTCTTT	CASRLNRYTEAFF
TRBD2	TRBJ2-3	TRBV6-1	.	TGTGCCAGCAGTGACACTAGCGGGGGAGATACGCAGTATTTT	CASSDTSGGDTQYF
.	TRBJ1-1	TRBV6-5	.	TGTGCCAGCAGGACGGGAGGAGGGGCCACTGAAGCTTTCTTT	CASRTGGGATEAFF
TRBD1	TRBJ2-7	TRBV3-1/TRBV3-2	few	TGTGCCAGCAGCCGCGACAGGGTAGGCTACGAGCAGTACTTC	CASSRDRVGYEQYF
TRBD1	TRBJ1-1	TRBV7-9	.	TGTGCCAGCGCCCCCGAGGGGGGACAGGGGGCTGAAGCTTTCTTT	CASAPEGGQGAEAFF
TRBD1	TRBJ1-6	TRBV7-9	.	TGTGCCAGCAGCCCGGGCGGGACAGACTATTCACCCCTCCACTTT	CASSPGGTDYSPLHF
TRBD1	TRBJ2-3	TRBV2	.	TGTGCCACCCAAAGGAGGGACAGGGCGACAGATACGCAGTATTTT	CATQRRDRATDTQYF
TRBD1	TRBJ2-3	TRBV4-1	.	TGCGCCAGCAGCCGGGACAGCTGGACAGATACGCAGTATTTT	CASSRDSWTDTQYF
.	TRBJ2-1	TRBV2	.	TGTGCCAGCAGTGAGGTGGAGCGCTCCTACAATGAGCAGTTCTTC	CASSEVERSYNEQFF
TRBD2	TRBJ2-3	TRBV11-2	.	TGTGCCAGCAGCCCGACTAGCGGGGGCACAGATACGCAGTATTTT	CASSPTSGGTDTQYF
.	TRBJ1-5	TRBV11-2	.	TGTGCCAGCAGCTTAGATTATTCAGGACAGCCCCAGCATTTT	CASSLDYSGQPQHF
TRBD1	TRBJ2-7	TRBV7-8	.	TGTGCCAGCAGCTTAGGAAGGGGACAGAGGTCGGGGGAGCAGTACTTC	CASSLGRGQRSGEQYF
.	TRBJ2-1	TRBV19	.	TGTGCCAGTAGTATCAGTGCAGGTAGGAATGAGCAGTTCTTC	CASSISAGRNEQFF
TRBD2	TRBJ2-7	TRBV18	.	TGTGCCAGCTCACCACAATTTAGCGCGGGGGGCCACGAGCAGTACTTC	CASSPQFSAGGHEQYF
TRBD1	TRBJ1-6	TRBV6-5	.	TGTGCCAGCGAATCAGGACAGGGGAGGTCACCCCTCCACTTT	CASESGQGRSPLHF
TRBD1	TRBJ1-5	TRBV27	once	TGTGCCAGCAGAAAAGCCGGGACAGCTAATCAGCCCCAGCATTTT	CASRKAGTANQPQHF
TRBD1	TRBJ2-3	TRBV5-6	few	TGTGCCAGCAGCACGGACAGGGAAGATGATACGCAGTATTTT	CASSTDREDDTQYF
TRBD2	TRBJ2-3	TRBV3-1/TRBV3-2	.	TGTGCCAGCAGCCAAGACCTCGGGGGGGCCAGCACAGATACGCAGTATTTT	CASSQDLGGASTDTQYF
TRBD2	TRBJ2-1	TRBV7-3	many	TGTGCCAGCAGCTTAAGCGGGGGGAGCTCCTACAATGAGCAGTTCTTC	CASSLSGGSSYNEQFF